These 17 T cell receptor beta chains share one sample of origin, sequenced in a study of PD-L1 blockade in urothelial cancer. Libraries were prepared by immunoSEQ multiplex PCR; TCRdb keeps only in-frame clonotypes and omits some of them. In the table there are more than 30,000 clones, around 86% of which are singletons. The source material was PBMCs, sampled around atezolizumab (anti-PD-L1) treatment. These receptors were taken from a man between 50 and 59 years old with urothelial cancer.

The V gene is TRBV18, the J gene TRBJ2-1; TRBD2 matches at 9 bases. CDR1 is KGHSH and CDR2 is LQKENI in the germline V gene. V was clipped by 3 bases and J by 6 bases; unmatched bases: 12. The CDR3 is 17 residues long. This CDR3 is CASSPRAPGLARNEQFF. As DNA, the CDR3 is TGTGCCAGCTCACCCCGGGCACCGGGACTAGCTCGCAATGAGCAGTTCTTC.

This rearrangement joins TRBV7-2 to TRBJ1-3; D is ambiguous. This CDR3 has 15 amino acids. Germline values: CDR1 SGHTA, CDR2 FQGNSA. Trimming left V 5 bases short and J 0 bases short, with 11 bases between. This CDR3 is CASSLVTYSGNTIYF. The DNA of the CDR3 is TGTGCCAGCAGCCTAGTGACTTACTCTGGAAACACCATATATTTT. The whole variable domain, remainder taken from reference TRBV7-2 and TRBJ1-3, is GAGVSQSPSNKVTEKGKDVELRCDPISGHTALYWYRQSLGQGLEFLIYFQGNSAPDKSGLPSDRFSAERTGGSVSTLTIQRTQQEDSAVYLCASSLVTYSGNTIYFGEGSWLTVV.

The rearrangement links TRBV30 to TRBJ1-3; tentatively, D is TRBD1 (5 bases). The germline CDR1 and CDR2 sequences are GTSNPN and SVGIG (reference sequence). The CDR3 is 12 amino acids. V was trimmed by 7 bases and J by 0 bases, leaving 7 bases between them. Here the CDR3 reads CASQDSGNTIYF. In DNA, the CDR3 is TGTGCCTCACAGGACTCTGGAAACACCATATATTTT.

The V and J genes are TRBV5-1 and TRBJ2-5; TRBD1 matches at 8 bases. The CDR3 spans 14 residues. CDR1 is SGHRS and CDR2 is YFSETQ in the germline V gene. V was clipped by 6 bases and J by 4 bases; unmatched bases: 8. The CDR3 DNA reads as TGCGCCAGCAAAGGGACAGGACCCCGAGAGACCCAGTACTTC. Its protein is CASKGTGPRETQYF. Full variable domain (outside the CDR3, taken from reference TRBV5-1 and TRBJ2-5): KAGVTQTPRYLIKTRGQQVTLSCSPISGHRSVSWYQQTPGQGLQFLFEYFSETQRNKGNFPGRFSGRQFSNSRSEMNVSTLELGDSALYLCASKGTGPRETQYFGPGTRLLVL.

The V call is TRBV9, the J call TRBJ1-6; perhaps TRBD1 as D (6 bases). Trimming removed 4 bases at V and 8 bases at J, with 7 bases between. In germline, CDR1 is SGDLS, CDR2 YYNGEE. The CDR3 has 12 residues. CDR3: CASSPGDSPLHF. In DNA, the CDR3 is TGTGCCAGCAGCCCAGGGGATTCACCCCTCCACTTT.

The chain uses TRBV6-5 and TRBJ2-3; TRBD2 matches at 9 bases. The CDR3 runs 14 residues. Germline V gene lookup returns CDR1 MNHEY and CDR2 SVGAGI. V lost 5 bases and J lost 8; bases outside the gene matches: 8. CDR3 region: CASSVGGGAGTQYF. The CDR3 region has the DNA TGTGCCAGCAGTGTTGGCGGGGGGGCTGGTACGCAGTATTTT.

The rearrangement links TRBV9 to TRBJ2-3; TRBD2 aligns across 13 bases. The germline V gene encodes CDR1 SGDLS and CDR2 YYNGEE. The CDR3 spans 16 residues. The V and J ends lost 4 bases and 6 bases, in that order; junction bases with no gene match: 8. Written as DNA, the CDR3 is TGTGCCAGCAGCCTAAGGACTAGCGGGGGACGTGATACGCAGTATTTT. This gives the protein CASSLRTSGGRDTQYF.

The rearrangement uses TRBV5-6 and TRBJ2-1; 13 bases agree with TRBD2. The junction had 8 bases not matched to a gene; V was cut back by 3 bases and J by 8 bases. Germline V gives CDR1 SGHDT, CDR2 YYEEEE. CDR3 length: 16 residues. The CDR3 DNA follows: TGTGCCAGCAGCTCAGCACTAGCGGGAGGGCCCTATGAGCAGTTCTTC. This encodes CASSSALAGGPYEQFF.

The gene calls are TRBV11-3 and TRBJ2-3, with 9 bases matching TRBD2. V lost 5 bases, J lost 6 bases, and 12 bases stayed unmatched. This CDR3 is built from 16 residues. The germline V gene encodes CDR1 SGHNT and CDR2 YENEEA. The CDR3 nucleotides are TGTGCCAGCAGCCTGAGGAGTAGCGGGGGCGGGGATACGCAGTATTTT. The encoded protein is CASSLRSSGGGDTQYF. The complete variable domain, with remaining parts taken from reference TRBV11-3 and TRBJ2-3, reads EAGVVQSPRYKIIEKKQPVAFWCNPISGHNTLYWYLQNLGQGPELLIRYENEEAVDDSQLPKDRFSAERLKGVDSTLKIQPAELGDSAVYLCASSLRSSGGGDTQYFGPGTRLTVL.

The chain employs TRBV18 and TRBJ2-4; 8 bases map to TRBD2. The length of the CDR3 is 14 residues. Germline V CDR1 and CDR2: KGHSH, LQKENI. The V segment lost 2 bases and the J segment 9 bases; nucleotides outside the gene matches: 6. This chain's CDR3 is CASSPTGTSSIQYF. The CDR3 region has the DNA TGTGCCAGCTCACCAACCGGGACTAGTAGCATTCAGTACTTC.

V is TRBV10-3 and J is TRBJ2-7; TRBD1 is a possible D gene (7 bases). The CDR3 covers 16 residues. CDR1 is ENHRY and CDR2 is SYGVKD in the germline V gene. Trimming shortened V by 10 bases and J by 1 base, and 23 bases separated the two germline ends. This chain's CDR3 is CATTEPGGSRSYEQYF. The CDR3 nucleotides are TGTGCCACAACTGAGCCAGGGGGGAGTAGGTCCTACGAGCAGTACTTC.

The J gene is TRBJ1-4, the V gene TRBV15; possibly TRBD1 for D (6 bases). Trimming stripped 5 bases from V and 1 base from J, with 8 bases between. The germline gives CDR1 LNHNV, CDR2 YYDKDF (reference sequence). The CDR3 has 14 residues. The CDR3 region is CATSSDRTNEKLFF. Written as DNA, the CDR3 is TGTGCCACCAGCTCGGACAGAACTAATGAAAAACTGTTTTTT.

V and J are TRBV28 and TRBJ2-1; D perhaps matches TRBD1 (5 bases). The CDR3 runs 12 residues. The V and J ends lost 6 bases and 5 bases respectively, with 8 bases between them. Germline-derived CDR1 and CDR2 are MDHEN and SYDVKM. The CDR3 DNA sequence: TGTGCCAGCAGGGGGCCTGACAATGAGCAGTTCTTC. Translated, it gives CASRGPDNEQFF.

The V and J genes are TRBV7-2 and TRBJ1-5; 8 bases align to TRBD1. Germline V gene lookup returns CDR1 SGHTA and CDR2 FQGNSA. The V and J ends lost 1 base and 5 bases, in that order; junction bases with no gene match: 4. The CDR3 spans 15 residues. CDR3 bases: TGTGCCAGCAGCTTAGGCGGACAGGGCTATCAGCCCCAGCATTTT. It encodes CASSLGGQGYQPQHF.

A few counts support this clone. The chain uses TRBV7-2 and TRBJ2-1, with TRBD2 matching over 13 bases. The CDR3 has 16 amino acids. Germline V lookup: CDR1 SGHTA, CDR2 FQGNSA. The junction had 3 bases not matched to a gene; V was cut back by 4 bases and J by 3 bases. CDR3 protein: CASSSRTSGSYNEQFF. For the CDR3, the DNA is TGTGCCAGCAGCTCGCGGACTAGCGGGAGCTACAATGAGCAGTTCTTC.

The chain employs TRBV30 and TRBJ1-4; 7 positions agree with TRBD1. The J segment lost 17 bases and the V segment lost 1 base, leaving 16 bases of the junction unmatched. Per the germline V gene, CDR1 is GTSNPN and CDR2 is SVGIG (reference sequence). The CDR3 spans 14 residues. Here the CDR3 reads CAWSGQGREKTSFF. Here the CDR3 DNA reads TGTGCCTGGAGTGGACAGGGAAGGGAGAAAACTAGTTTTTTT.

CDR3 coding DNA: TGTGCCAGCAGTGAAGAGCTCAGGGGGCTGGGCTCTGGAAACACCATATATTTT. Translating it yields CASSEELRGLGSGNTIYF. The rearrangement uses TRBV6-1 and TRBJ1-3, with 8 bases matching TRBD1. The CDR3 length is 18 residues. Per the germline V gene, CDR1 is MNHNS and CDR2 is SASEGT. After removal of 1 base from V and 0 bases from J, the junction contained 8 bases not matched to a gene.